This section outlines one T cell receptor (beta chain) sequence together with its context. This record comes from a study of blood T cells in healthy people across ages. Unmatched junction bases numbered 7, after V lost 6 bases and J lost 9 bases. The CDR3 totals 14 residues. Primed by a sample-barcoded 5' primer and a J-beta primer mix, a second PCR proceeded for 7 to 11 cycles. TCRdb re-called the 5' RACE reads with MiXCR, one entry per CDR3 protein. In the table there are about 1.8 million distinct CDR3 sequences, roughly 50% of which are singletons. Sequencing was performed on blood. The chain links TRBV12-3 or TRBV12-4 to TRBJ1-5; 11 positions match TRBD1. The sequence came from a woman aged 40 to 49 in good health. The CDR3 nucleotides are TGTGCCAGCAGCCGGACAGGGGGCGGATGGCCCCAGCATTTT. The encoded protein is CASSRTGGGWPQHF.